Below, one T cell receptor beta chain is given with its context. No antigen is known for it. J gave up 2 bases and V 10 bases, and 11 bases lay outside the gene matches. The CDR3 has 15 residues. Using a constant-region primer together with ProtoScript II reverse transcriptase, TCR beta cDNA was made from approximately 0.55 ug of total RNA. Libraries for TCR beta were built through three nested multiplex PCR rounds, which together made up a slightly modified ARM-PCR procedure. TRBV1-TRBV30 forward primers and a C-beta reverse primer were used in the first two PCR rounds, which each ran for approximately 10 cycles. TCRdb re-derived calls from the multiplex PCR reads in MiXCR, one entry per CDR3 protein. Of more than 30,000 distinct CDR3 sequences listed, over 65% are singletons. Starting material for RNA and DNA co-extraction consisted of about 17-31 mg of unsorted bulk tissue. This sample is part of a study of tumor-infiltrating lymphocytes in primary liver carcinoma. Study-level background: With diameters of about 4 to 11 cm, tumors were stage T1-T3 N0M0.

Findings of the study overall: Tumors significantly exceeded blood in top-250-clone fraction (p = 0.039).

The chain links TRBV12-3 or TRBV12-4 to TRBJ1-2; 9 positions match TRBD1. This receptor was identified in a man aged 35 to 55 with primary liver carcinoma and hepatitis B virus infection. Source material: liver tumor tissue from sampling region 5. Indicated subset: tumor region T5, tumor centre. The CDR3 spells CANSLEQGANYGYTF. Written as DNA, the CDR3 is TGTGCCAATAGCCTCGAACAGGGGGCAAACTATGGCTACACCTTC.